Given below is one T cell receptor (beta chain) in context. This sample is drawn from a study of blood T cell repertoires in COVID-19. On the study more broadly: PBMCs, B-cell-depleted T cells, or T cells provided the cDNA or gDNA that made up the material.

Assay: immunoSEQ multiplex PCR; the TCRdb copy retains only in-frame clones and omits some. The top ten hold roughly 8% of the sample, which has about 240,000 clones, roughly 80% seen once. The TCR sequence derives from a woman aged 80 or older with COVID-19, enrolled during active disease. Source material: peripheral blood.

The CDR3 sequence is CASSPPRGGNQPQHF. The CDR3 DNA sequence: TGTGCCAGCTCACCACCCAGGGGCGGCAATCAGCCCCAGCATTTT. This chain connects TRBV18 to TRBJ1-5; TRBD1 might be the D (6 bases). Germline CDR1 KGHSH, CDR2 LQKENI. The germline V and J ends were trimmed by 0 bases and 2 bases, with 8 bases remaining between them. The CDR3 length is 15 residues.